The 10 T cell receptor beta chains given below trace back to one sample, sequenced in a study of cytomegalovirus exposure and HLA in healthy donors. Use of 60 Vbeta and 13 Jbeta primers characterized the PCR. Produced via immunoSEQ multiplex PCR; TCRdb's table is partial and in-frame only. The sample lists over 50,000 clones, 87% occurring once. What was sequenced was PBMCs. All receptors derive from a man aged 18-30 years in good health and CMV-seronegative.

In DNA form, the CDR3 reads TGTGCCTGGAGTTTTGGACAGGGTGATGAGCAGTACTTC. It yields the protein CAWSFGQGDEQYF. This chain joins TRBV30 and TRBJ2-7; 8 nucleotides line up with TRBD1. CDR1 and CDR2 from the germline V gene are GTSNPN and SVGIG (reference sequence). The CDR3 extends over 13 amino acids. The ends lost 2 bases at V and 7 bases at J; junction bases unmatched: 7.

The V and J genes are TRBV28 and TRBJ1-5; possible D gene TRBD1, 5 bases. Germline assignment: CDR1 MDHEN and CDR2 SYDVKM. There are 13 residues in the CDR3. V lost 10 bases to trimming and J lost 3 bases, with 13 bases between them. DNA of the CDR3: TGTGCCACCACAAGGGGATTCAATCAGCCCCAGCATTTT. Translating it yields CATTRGFNQPQHF.

This clone was detected once. The chain combines TRBV4-1 with TRBJ2-5; 8 positions match TRBD2. The trim removed 3 bases at V and 5 bases at J, leaving 5 bases unmatched. CDR3 size: 14 residues. Looked up from germline, CDR1 is MGHRA and CDR2 is YSYEKL. The CDR3 nucleotides are TGCGCCAGCAGCCAGAGACTAGCGATTGAGACCCAGTACTTC. This sequence encodes CASSQRLAIETQYF.

This clone was detected a few times. The gene calls are TRBV10-1 and TRBJ2-1; TRBD2 might be the D (5 bases). Trimming removed 6 bases from V and 7 bases from J, with 13 bases in between. Germline values: CDR1 WNHNN, CDR2 SYGVQD (reference sequence). The CDR3 loop spans 13 amino acids. CDR3 nucleotides: TGCGCCAGCAGCCCGGGGAGCATAAATGAGCAGTTCTTC. Translation: CASSPGSINEQFF.

This clone has only one observation. The rearrangement uses TRBV7-9 and TRBJ1-4, with 11 bases identical to TRBD1. V was pared by 3 bases and J by 8 bases, with 2 bases of the junction left unmatched. Germline loops: CDR1 SEHNR, CDR2 FQNEAQ (reference sequence). The CDR3 loop spans 14 amino acids. In nucleotides, the CDR3 is TGTGCCAGCAGCTTCCGGGACAGGGGGGAAAAACTGTTTTTT. It is translated as CASSFRDRGEKLFF.

The chain recombines TRBV7-2 with TRBJ1-2, with D tentatively TRBD1 (5 bases). V dropped 5 bases and J dropped 7 bases, with 14 bases sitting between them. The germline CDR1 and CDR2 sequences are SGHTA and FQGNSA. The CDR3 runs to 13 residues. CDR3 sequence reads: CASSRGGTSGYTF. The CDR3 bases are TGTGCCAGCAGCCGGGGGGGAACGTCTGGCTACACCTTC.

The chain has TRBV11-2 and TRBJ2-5; 7 bases line up with TRBD2. Germline-derived CDR1 and CDR2 are SGHAT and FQNNGV. V trimming: 5 bases; J trimming: 5 bases; junction bases outside the gene matches: 14. The CDR3 is made up of 16 amino acids. The CDR3 DNA follows: TGTGCCAGCAGCCTCACGGACATAGGGGAGGGGGAGACCCAGTACTTC. The encoded protein is CASSLTDIGEGETQYF.

The chain has TRBV30 and TRBJ2-7; 7 nucleotides agree with TRBD1. V shed 3 bases and J 2 bases; nucleotides not matched to a gene: 4. Germline CDR1 and CDR2: GTSNPN and SVGIG (reference sequence). The CDR3 length is 13 residues. The CDR3 loop is CAWRSTGAYEQYF. CDR3 bases: TGTGCCTGGAGGTCTACAGGGGCCTACGAGCAGTACTTC.

The rearrangement links TRBV11-2 to TRBJ2-2, with D possibly being TRBD1 (5 bases). Germline loops: CDR1 SGHAT, CDR2 FQNNGV. V shed 2 bases and J shed 5 bases, with 9 bases lying between them. The CDR3 contains 14 residues. CDR3 nucleotide sequence: TGTGCCAGCAGCTTAATTAAGGGGACCGGGGAGCTGTTTTTT. Amino acid sequence: CASSLIKGTGELFF.

The genes are TRBV5-1 and TRBJ2-3, with D tentatively TRBD1 (6 bases). Between the trimmed V and J ends, which lost 0 bases and 3 bases, there was a span of 14 bases. Germline CDR1 SGHRS, CDR2 YFSETQ. CDR3 length: 16 residues. Written as DNA, the CDR3 is TGCGCCAGCAGCTTGGTAACAGGGAAGGGGACAGATACGCAGTATTTT. This encodes CASSLVTGKGTDTQYF.